This T cell receptor beta chain was captured by sequencing in a study of blood T cell repertoires in COVID-19. The CDR3 has 14 residues. Germline assignment: CDR1 MRHNA and CDR2 SNTAGT. Between the trimmed V and J ends, which lost 3 bases and 5 bases, there was a span of 10 bases. How the authors handled the data: Estimation of nucleated cell counts was performed using reference gene primer amplification. Sequenced by immunoSEQ multiplex PCR; TCRdb stores in-frame clones only, minus some. The DNA was the basis for D and trimming; V, J and clone size are from that table. The profile covers 200,000 to 250,000 clones, with 86% appearing a single time and about 4% taken by the ten largest. Participants had their cohort set by participant-reported clinical history.

V gene TRBV6-4 combines with J gene TRBJ1-4, with TRBD1 as a possible D gene (6 bases). The sequencing sample was made of PBMCs or T cells enriched from blood (not recorded which). The TCR was taken from a woman aged 35 to 49 with acute COVID-19. DNA of the CDR3: TGTGCCAGCAGTGAGGGGGGGCTCAATGAAAAACTGTTTTTT. It codes for CASSEGGLNEKLFF.